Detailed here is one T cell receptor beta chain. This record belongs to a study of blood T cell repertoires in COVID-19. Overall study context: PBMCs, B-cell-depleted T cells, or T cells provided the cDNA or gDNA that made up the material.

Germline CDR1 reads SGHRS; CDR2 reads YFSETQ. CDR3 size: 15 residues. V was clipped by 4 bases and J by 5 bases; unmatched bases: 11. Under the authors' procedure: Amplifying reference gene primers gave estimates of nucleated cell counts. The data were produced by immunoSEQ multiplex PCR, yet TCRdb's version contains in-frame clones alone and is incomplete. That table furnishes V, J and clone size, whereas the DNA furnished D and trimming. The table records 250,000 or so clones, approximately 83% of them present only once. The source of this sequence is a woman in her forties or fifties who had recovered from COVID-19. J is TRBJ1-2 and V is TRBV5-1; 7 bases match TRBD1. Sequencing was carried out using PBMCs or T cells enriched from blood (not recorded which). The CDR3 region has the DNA TGCGCCAGCAGCCCCGACGGGGACAGTGGGTATGGCTACACCTTC. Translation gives CASSPDGDSGYGYTF.